The 6 T cell receptor beta chains below come from one sample, sequenced in a study of T-cell reconstitution after alpha-beta-depleted transplantation in children. Unique molecular identifiers tagged the TCRbeta library. TCRdb redid the calling of the PCR reads with MiXCR, one entry per CDR3 protein. The table has almost 500,000 distinct CDR3 sequences, 9.5% to 15% seen once. The sequences come from PBMCs from the stem cell graft donor, collected from the stem cell graft. These TCRs come from a human donor who donated a stem cell graft to a child with combined immunodeficiency.

The gene calls are TRBV28 and TRBJ2-7; D may be TRBD2 (5 bases). This CDR3 has 14 residues. The ends were cut back, 2 bases at V and 3 bases at J, with 11 bases in the middle. Germline CDR1 is MDHEN and CDR2 is SYDVKM. Here the CDR3 DNA reads TGTGCCAGCAGTTTACGGTCGGGAATCTACGAGCAGTACTTC. This translates into CASSLRSGIYEQYF. Using reference TRBV28 and TRBJ2-7 for the parts outside the CDR3, the full variable domain is DVKVTQSSRYLVKRTGEKVFLECVQDMDHENMFWYRQDPGLGLRLIYFSYDVKMKEKGDIPEGYSVSREKKERFSLILESASTNQTSMYLCASSLRSGIYEQYFGPGTRLTVT.

This clonotype occurred a few times. The chain joins TRBV24-1 to TRBJ2-2; 7 bases fit TRBD2. Germline CDR1 and CDR2: KGHDR and SFDVKD. There are 14 residues in the CDR3. J gave up 6 bases and V 3 bases, and 3 bases lay outside the gene matches. The CDR3 is CATSDLGGAGELFF. DNA for the CDR3: TGTGCCACCAGTGATCTGGGAGGGGCCGGGGAGCTGTTTTTT.

This clonotype has at least ten counts. The chain employs TRBV5-5 and TRBJ1-5, with D uncertain. Germline CDR1 reads SGHKS; CDR2 reads YYEKEE (reference sequence). This CDR3 has 15 residues. The germline V and J ends were trimmed by 1 base and 0 bases, with 8 bases remaining between them. The CDR3 bases are TGTGCCAGCAGCTTGACAGATTATAGCAATCAGCCCCAGCATTTT. Its translation is CASSLTDYSNQPQHF.

This chain connects TRBV7-6 to TRBJ2-7, with D uncertain. Trimming removed 7 bases at V and 1 base at J, with 14 bases between. In germline, CDR1 is SGHVS, CDR2 FNYEAQ. The CDR3 length is 14 residues. Here the CDR3 DNA reads TGTGCCAGCACCCCGAGACTGGATTCCTACGAGCAGTACTTC. This sequence encodes CASTPRLDSYEQYF.

In this sample, this clonotype turned up a few times. The chain has TRBV15 and TRBJ2-5; D might be TRBD2 (6 bases). Trimming removed 2 bases at V and 1 base at J, with 11 bases between. Germline CDR1 LNHNV, CDR2 YYDKDF (reference sequence). The CDR3 spans 15 residues. This CDR3 is CATSRIGRGQETQYF. The CDR3 DNA follows: TGTGCCACCAGCAGAATAGGGCGGGGCCAAGAGACCCAGTACTTC. Full variable domain (outside the CDR3, taken from reference TRBV15 and TRBJ2-5): DAMVIQNPRYQVTQFGKPVTLSCSQTLNHNVMYWYQQKSSQAPKLLFHYYDKDFNNEADTPDNFQSRRPNTSFCFLDIRSPGLGDTAMYLCATSRIGRGQETQYFGPGTRLLVL.

This clonotype was detected many times. The chain has TRBV27 and TRBJ2-7, with D unresolved. In germline, CDR1 is MNHEY, CDR2 SMNVEV (reference sequence). The CDR3 consists of 13 residues. V was shortened by 2 bases and J by 2 bases, with 7 bases between the two germline ends. CDR3 sequence: CASSLTHAYEQYF. The CDR3 DNA is TGTGCCAGCAGTTTAACCCATGCCTACGAGCAGTACTTC.